The source of this T cell receptor (beta chain) is a study of blood T cell repertoires in COVID-19. Measured with immunoSEQ multiplex PCR; TCRdb has only the in-frame clones, and not every one. Of over 85,000 clones in the sample, 91% were seen once. Germline V gene sequence: CDR1 KGHSH, CDR2 LQKENI. The CDR3 runs to 15 residues. Trimming removed 4 bases from V and 6 bases from J, with 18 bases in between. The chain has TRBV18 and TRBJ1-2; the D is unclear. The sequence derives from a human donor with active COVID-19. The donor label of this sample is uncertain. Specimen: peripheral blood. CDR3 amino acids: CASSLDREDRDGYTF. CDR3 nucleotides: TGTGCCAGCTCACTCGACCGGGAAGACCGGGATGGCTACACCTTC.